The present TCR beta chain was sequenced within a study of blood T cell repertoires in COVID-19. In assigning cohorts, the study relied on participant-reported clinical history. This clone showed up just once. Trimming took off 2 bases at V and 4 bases at J, with 12 bases between the two ends. This CDR3 is 14 amino acids long. Per germline, CDR1 GTSNPN and CDR2 SVGIG (reference sequence). Sequenced by immunoSEQ multiplex PCR; TCRdb stores in-frame clones only, minus some. This sample yields roughly 400,000 clones, of which less than 95% are seen a single time; under 0.7% belongs to the top ten. The V call is TRBV30, the J call TRBJ1-5; D unclear. The specimen sequenced was PBMCs or T cells enriched from blood (not recorded which). The clonotype was recovered from a man younger than 30 who had recovered from COVID-19. The CDR3 DNA reads TGTGCCTGGAGTAGAGTTTCGGGGAATCAGCCCCAGCATTTT. It translates to CAWSRVSGNQPQHF.